This T cell receptor beta chain was retrieved from a study of T-cell memory formation after mild COVID-19. Whole-study results and caveats: Some responding clones appeared in pre-infection memory, suggesting cross-reactive memory joined.

Each CDR3 protein is one row after TCRdb ran MiXCR on the 5' RACE reads. This table has 450,000 or so distinct CDR3 sequences, 20% appearing once. Notes on this clonotype: Its antigen is unknown.

The sequencing sample was made of PBMCs or a T cell subset sorted from them (not recorded which). This clonotype was sampled from an adult woman who had mild COVID-19 (a few samples of this study predate the infection). Cell type and time point are not known.

This CDR3 reads CASSFTGVGGGDEQFF. Here the CDR3 DNA reads TGTGCCAGCAGCTTTACAGGGGTTGGAGGTGGCGATGAGCAGTTCTTC. The J gene is TRBJ2-1, the V gene TRBV7-2, with 7 bases matching TRBD1. This CDR3 comprises 16 residues. J lost 8 bases, V lost 3 bases, and 13 bases had no gene match. The germline V gene encodes CDR1 SGHTA and CDR2 FQGNSA.